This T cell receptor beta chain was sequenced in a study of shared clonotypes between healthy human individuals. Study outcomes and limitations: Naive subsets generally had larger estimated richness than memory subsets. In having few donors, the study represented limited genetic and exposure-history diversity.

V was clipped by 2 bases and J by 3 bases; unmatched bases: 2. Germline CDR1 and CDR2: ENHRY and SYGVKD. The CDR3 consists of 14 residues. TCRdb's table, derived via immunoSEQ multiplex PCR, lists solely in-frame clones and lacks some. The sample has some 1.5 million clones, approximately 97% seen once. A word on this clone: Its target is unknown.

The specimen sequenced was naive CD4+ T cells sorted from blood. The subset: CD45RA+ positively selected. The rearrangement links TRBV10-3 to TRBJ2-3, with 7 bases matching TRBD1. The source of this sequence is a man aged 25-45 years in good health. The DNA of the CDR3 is TGTGCCATCAGTGAGGACAGGGTGACAGATACGCAGTATTTT. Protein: CAISEDRVTDTQYF.